A single sample is the source of the 25 T cell receptor beta chains below, sequenced in a study of PD-1 blockade in classical Hodgkin lymphoma. The time point here: cycle 4 day 1 (C4D1), after 5 to 7 weeks of nivolumab. Following autologous stem cell transplantation, relapse occurred in every patient, and exposure to brentuximab vedotin varied. With magnetic negative selection, CD4+ T cells were purified from PBMCs that had been thawed. The protocol was immunoSEQ multiplex PCR, while the TCRdb copy is restricted to in-frame clones and leaves out a portion. The sample yields approximately 28,000 clones, over 75% seen once. Source: CD4+ T cells from blood, taken before the fourth cycle of nivolumab. These receptor sequences come from a human donor with classical Hodgkin lymphoma.

This clone was detected once. The V and J genes are TRBV9 and TRBJ2-7, with a tentative D call TRBD2 (6 bases). CDR1 and CDR2 from the germline V gene are SGDLS and YYNGEE. V shed 3 bases and J shed 2 bases, with 15 bases lying between them. The CDR3 loop spans 15 amino acids. Here the CDR3 reads CASSGSRENPYEQYF. In DNA form, the CDR3 reads TGTGCCAGCAGCGGAAGCCGGGAGAACCCCTACGAGCAGTACTTC.

This chain links TRBV4-1 with TRBJ2-1, with D unclear. Germline loops: CDR1 MGHRA, CDR2 YSYEKL. The length of the CDR3 is 12 residues. Trimming took off 0 bases at V and 8 bases at J, with 5 bases between the two ends. In DNA form, the CDR3 reads TGCGCCAGCAGCCAAGAAGGCTATGAGCAGTTCTTC. It translates to CASSQEGYEQFF.

In DNA, the CDR3 is TGTGCCAGTAGTATCAACAGGGGATCCTCCACAGATACGCAGTATTTT. Its protein is CASSINRGSSTDTQYF. The chain employs TRBV19 and TRBJ2-3, with TRBD1 matching 7 bases. The germline gives CDR1 LNHDA, CDR2 SQIVND (reference sequence). The V segment lost 3 bases and the J segment 2 bases; nucleotides outside the gene matches: 8. The CDR3 is 16 residues long.

This chain joins TRBV5-6 and TRBJ2-7, with TRBD2 matching over 10 bases. Germline CDR1 SGHDT, CDR2 YYEEEE. CDR3 length: 14 residues. Losses at the gene ends were 3 bases for V and 3 bases for J; bases not matched to a gene: 3. CDR3 sequence (DNA): TGTGCCAGCAGCTCGGGACTAGCGTTCTACGAGCAGTACTTC. It yields the protein CASSSGLAFYEQYF.

This chain's CDR3 is CASSFLRGMANEKLFF. The CDR3 DNA reads as TGTGCCAGCAGCTTCCTCCGGGGCATGGCTAATGAAAAACTGTTTTTT. The rearrangement uses TRBV7-2 and TRBJ1-4, with D perhaps matching TRBD1 (5 bases). Trimming took off 3 bases at V and 3 bases at J, with 14 bases between the two ends. The CDR3 spans 16 residues. CDR1 and CDR2 from the germline V gene are SGHTA and FQGNSA.

The rearrangement links TRBV18 to TRBJ1-3; a possible D gene is TRBD1 (5 bases). Trimming took 2 bases from V and 3 from J, leaving 11 bases between them. This CDR3 is 15 amino acids long. From germline, CDR1 is KGHSH and CDR2 LQKENI. The CDR3 is CASSPVEGIGNTIYF. In DNA, the CDR3 is TGTGCCAGCTCACCAGTCGAGGGGATTGGAAACACCATATATTTT.

V usage is TRBV19 and J usage is TRBJ1-5; possible D gene TRBD1, 5 bases. The V end lost 3 bases, the J end lost 9 bases, and 18 bases lay between the germline ends. This CDR3 region has 15 residues. Germline loops: CDR1 LNHDA, CDR2 SQIVND (reference sequence). CDR3 nucleotides: TGTGCCAGTAGTATGTCGGGCCAGGGCGGGTGGCCCCAGCATTTT. Its protein product is CASSMSGQGGWPQHF.

The chain has TRBV10-3 and TRBJ1-1; D is unresolved. Germline V gene data show CDR1 as ENHRY and CDR2 as SYGVKD. With 5 bases removed from V and 4 bases from J, the gap between germline ends came to 17 bases. There are 15 residues in the CDR3. The CDR3: CAISPGFGGSTEAFF. CDR3 DNA: TGTGCCATCAGTCCCGGGTTCGGAGGGAGCACTGAAGCTTTCTTT.

The genes are TRBV6-5 and TRBJ2-7; D is unresolved. The germline CDR1 and CDR2 sequences are MNHEY and SVGAGI. The CDR3 runs to 14 residues. The V gene lost 2 bases and the J gene lost 6 bases, with 14 bases spanning the gap. CDR3 nucleotides: TGTGCCAGCAGTTACCTTGGATTGATCTGCGAGCAGTACTTC. It yields the protein CASSYLGLICEQYF.

This chain joins TRBV7-3 and TRBJ1-1, with 8 bases identical to TRBD1. Trimming removed 2 bases from V and 2 bases from J; junction bases left unmatched: 4. The CDR3 spans 15 residues. Germline CDR1 and CDR2: SGHTA and FQGTGA. CDR3 coding DNA: TGTGCCAGCAGCTTATCGGACAGGGAAAACACTGAAGCTTTCTTT. Protein sequence: CASSLSDRENTEAFF.

J is TRBJ2-2 and V is TRBV7-9; tentatively, D is TRBD1 or TRBD2 (5 bases each). Trimming pared 7 bases from V and 0 bases from J, leaving 15 bases between. This CDR3 has 16 amino acids. CDR1 and CDR2 from the germline V gene are SEHNR and FQNEAQ (reference sequence). The CDR3 sequence: CASTSRLGPNTGELFF. The CDR3 bases are TGTGCCAGCACCTCCCGGTTGGGACCGAACACCGGGGAGCTGTTTTTT.

The rearrangement joins TRBV7-2 to TRBJ1-1; 10 bases fit TRBD1. J was trimmed by 6 bases and V by 5 bases; bases with no gene match: 12. There are 16 residues in the CDR3. Germline V gives CDR1 SGHTA, CDR2 FQGNSA. The CDR3 loop reads CASSRRPRTGGSEAFF. DNA for the CDR3: TGTGCCAGCAGCCGAAGACCTCGGACAGGGGGGTCTGAAGCTTTCTTT. Filled out from reference TRBV7-2 and TRBJ1-1, the complete variable domain reads GAGVSQSPSNKVTEKGKDVELRCDPISGHTALYWYRQSLGQGLEFLIYFQGNSAPDKSGLPSDRFSAERTGGSVSTLTIQRTQQEDSAVYLCASSRRPRTGGSEAFFGQGTRLTVV.

The chain joins TRBV10-3 to TRBJ2-5; no definite D call. The DNA matches TRBJ2-7 better at its end, which makes the J call doubtful. Germline V gene sequence: CDR1 ENHRY, CDR2 SYGVKD. This CDR3 has 12 amino acids. The CDR3 bases are TGTGCCATCAGTCCCAGGAGTGACGAGCAGTACTTC. This translates into CAISPRSDEQYF.

This clone occurred once. This chain connects TRBV19 to TRBJ2-1, with 7 positions matching TRBD1. Losses at the gene ends were 6 bases for V and 0 bases for J; bases not matched to a gene: 5. Germline-derived CDR1 and CDR2 are LNHDA and SQIVND (reference sequence). There are 15 residues in the CDR3. CDR3 sequence (DNA): TGTGCCAGTAGCAACTCAGGGGGCTCCTACAATGAGCAGTTCTTC. Protein sequence: CASSNSGGSYNEQFF.

The chain has TRBV9 and TRBJ2-1; TRBD2 aligns across 8 bases. Unmatched junction bases numbered 6, after V lost 0 bases and J lost 7 bases. Germline V CDR1 and CDR2: SGDLS, YYNGEE. There are 15 residues in the CDR3. The CDR3 spells CASSVALAGRNEQFF. CDR3 bases: TGTGCCAGCAGCGTAGCTCTAGCGGGTAGGAATGAGCAGTTCTTC.

The sample holds one count of this clone. This chain uses TRBV5-6 with TRBJ2-1, with D maybe TRBD1 (6 bases). The CDR3 spans 15 residues. V was shortened by 0 bases and J by 5 bases, with 12 bases between the two germline ends. The germline CDR1 and CDR2 sequences are SGHDT and YYEEEE. This chain's CDR3 is CASSLGRGWHNEQFF. CDR3 sequence (DNA): TGTGCCAGCAGCTTGGGAAGGGGGTGGCACAATGAGCAGTTCTTC.

Only a few counts were recorded for this clone. This chain connects TRBV19 to TRBJ1-4; D remains ambiguous. The CDR3 contains 15 residues. Trimming left V 4 bases short and J 0 bases short, with 9 bases between. Germline V gene lookup returns CDR1 LNHDA and CDR2 SQIVND (reference sequence). The CDR3 DNA reads TGTGCCAGTAGTAGAAGACTCACAACTAATGAAAAACTGTTTTTT. It specifies CASSRRLTTNEKLFF.

The gene calls are TRBV7-2 and TRBJ2-2, with unresolved D. The CDR3 extends over 14 amino acids. CDR1 is SGHTA and CDR2 is FQGNSA in the germline V gene. The V end was cut by 3 bases, the J end by 4 bases, with 9 bases between. The CDR3 here is CASSFLAATGELFF. CDR3 in DNA: TGTGCCAGCAGCTTCCTCGCCGCCACCGGGGAGCTGTTTTTT.

The chain links TRBV5-1 to TRBJ2-5, with D possibly matching TRBD2 (6 bases). The V end was cut by 4 bases, the J end by 4 bases, with 14 bases between. The germline V gene encodes CDR1 SGHRS and CDR2 YFSETQ. This CDR3 has 14 residues. As DNA, the CDR3 is TGCGCCAGCAGCCCGGTCGGGGGACGAGAGACCCAGTACTTC. It yields the protein CASSPVGGRETQYF.

The chain joins TRBV4-1 to TRBJ1-6, with a weak D call TRBD1 (5 bases). Per germline, CDR1 MGHRA and CDR2 YSYEKL. The V gene lost 1 base and the J gene lost 7 bases, with 23 bases spanning the gap. The CDR3 spans 19 residues. This CDR3 is CASSQVSGLRGRTNSPLHF. The DNA of the CDR3 is TGCGCCAGCAGCCAAGTGAGCGGACTTAGGGGACGGACCAATTCACCCCTCCACTTT.

The J gene is TRBJ2-2, the V gene TRBV18; no clear D. With 6 bases removed from V and 0 bases from J, the gap between germline ends came to 14 bases. The CDR3 extends over 16 amino acids. Germline V CDR1 and CDR2: KGHSH, LQKENI. This chain's CDR3 is CASSLGSNANTGELFF. The CDR3 DNA reads TGTGCCAGCTCCCTTGGGTCCAACGCGAACACCGGGGAGCTGTTTTTT. The entire variable domain, with the rest obtained from reference TRBV18 and TRBJ2-2, is as follows: NAGVMQNPRHLVRRRGQEARLRCSPMKGHSHVYWYRQLPEEGLKFMVYLQKENIIDESGMPKERFSAEFPKEGPSILRIQQVVRGDSAAYFCASSLGSNANTGELFFGEGSRLTVL.

This clone was detected only once. The genes are TRBV10-3 and TRBJ2-6; D gene ambiguous. This CDR3 has 16 amino acids. The germline V and J ends were trimmed by 3 bases and 0 bases, with 9 bases remaining between them. CDR1 and CDR2 (germline): ENHRY, SYGVKD. CDR3 protein: CAISDPTLSGANVLTF. The CDR3 bases are TGTGCCATCAGTGACCCTACCCTCTCTGGGGCCAACGTCCTGACTTTC.

This chain joins TRBV5-1 and TRBJ2-2; D is undetermined. V lost 5 bases and J lost 5, with 13 bases in between. This CDR3 is built from 14 residues. Per germline, CDR1 SGHRS and CDR2 YFSETQ. The CDR3 loop is CASSSRWGTGELFF. CDR3 coding DNA: TGCGCCAGCAGTTCCCGGTGGGGTACCGGGGAGCTGTTTTTT.

The rearrangement joins TRBV6-6 to TRBJ1-4, with D uncertain. This CDR3 is built from 15 residues. CDR1 is MNHNY and CDR2 is SVGAGI in the germline V gene (reference sequence). Trimming shortened V by 5 bases and J by 7 bases, and 17 bases separated the two germline ends. The CDR3: CASSTRTSGTEKLFF. CDR3 bases: TGTGCCAGCAGTACCCGGACTAGTGGAACTGAAAAACTGTTTTTT.

V usage is TRBV28 and J usage is TRBJ1-2; no clear D gene. Trimming took 6 bases from V and 4 from J, leaving 9 bases between them. CDR1 and CDR2 (germline): MDHEN, SYDVKM. This CDR3 is built from 12 residues. The CDR3 coding sequence is TGTGCCAGCAGCATTACTCCCTATGGCTACACCTTC. Translating it yields CASSITPYGYTF.